This entry lists 23 T cell receptor beta chains sequenced from one sample in a study of blood T cell repertoires in COVID-19. The repertoire was sequenced with immunoSEQ multiplex PCR; TCRdb's copy has only in-frame clones and lacks some. Of roughly 380,000 clones in the sample, more than 75% are singletons; the top ten hold roughly 1.4%. Material: PBMCs or T cells enriched from blood (not recorded which). The receptors come from a man aged 25-45 years who had recovered from COVID-19.

As regards this clone: Other DNA sequences in this specimen translate into the identical CDR3. The chain uses TRBV5-6 and TRBJ2-5; D is unresolved. CDR1 and CDR2 from the germline V gene are SGHDT and YYEEEE. V lost 1 base to trimming and J lost 5 bases, with 9 bases between them. This CDR3 has 13 residues. CDR3 DNA: TGTGCCAGCAGCTTGCGCAACGGGGAGACCCAGTACTTC. Protein: CASSLRNGETQYF.

On this clone: Other DNA sequences in the sample encode the same CDR3. J is TRBJ2-2 and V is TRBV5-1; the D is unclear. The CDR3 is 13 amino acids. Germline lookup yields CDR1 SGHRS and CDR2 YFSETQ. Trimming removed 0 bases at V and 2 bases at J, with 2 bases between. CDR3 nucleotide sequence: TGCGCCAGCAGCTTGGCTAACACCGGGGAGCTGTTTTTT. This translates into CASSLANTGELFF.

For the CDR3, the DNA is TGTGCCAGCAGCCCTTATGGACAGGGGGCGAAAAAACTGTTTTTT. Translated, it gives CASSPYGQGAKKLFF. The V gene is TRBV14, the J gene TRBJ1-4; 11 bases are a match to TRBD1. Germline V lookup: CDR1 SGHDN, CDR2 FVKESK. Germline trimming cut 4 bases from V and 9 bases from J; bases unmatched to any gene: 7. The CDR3 is 15 amino acids.

This chain joins TRBV2 and TRBJ2-1; a weak D match, TRBD1 (6 bases). V lost 8 bases and J 7 bases, leaving 12 bases between the germline ends. The germline CDR1 and CDR2 sequences are SNHLY and FYNNEI. This CDR3 is built from 12 residues. The CDR3 region is CASSLRGNEQFF. CDR3 coding DNA: TGTGCCAGCTCGCTCAGGGGAAATGAGCAGTTCTTC.

This clone was picked up one time. This sequence joins TRBV29-1 and TRBJ2-6; 9 bases align to TRBD1. The CDR3 consists of 17 residues. Germline-derived CDR1 and CDR2 are SQVTM and ANQGSEA. With V trimmed by 5 bases and J by 0 bases, 8 bases remained unmatched. The CDR3 loop reads CSVQAGTGYSGANVLTF. The CDR3 DNA reads as TGCAGCGTTCAAGCCGGGACAGGGTACTCTGGGGCCAACGTCCTGACTTTC.

This clone occurred a few times. The rearrangement joins TRBV12-5 to TRBJ1-1, with a weak D call TRBD1 (6 bases). This CDR3 spans 14 amino acids. The germline V gene encodes CDR1 LGHNT and CDR2 FRNRAP. The V and J ends lost 5 bases and 0 bases respectively, with 10 bases between them. The CDR3 region has the DNA TGTGCTAGTGGTCCCCAGGGGTTGAACACTGAAGCTTTCTTT. Its translation is CASGPQGLNTEAFF.

The rearrangement joins TRBV5-1 to TRBJ2-6; no clear D. V lost 2 bases to trimming and J lost 0 bases, with 6 bases between them. Per germline, CDR1 SGHRS and CDR2 YFSETQ. This CDR3 contains 15 residues. CDR3 sequence (DNA): TGCGCCAGCAGCTTTAGTATCTCTGGGGCCAACGTCCTGACTTTC. This encodes CASSFSISGANVLTF.

The gene calls are TRBV19 and TRBJ1-5; unclear D gene. This CDR3 contains 14 residues. Trimming shortened V by 7 bases and J by 4 bases, and 14 bases separated the two germline ends. CDR1 and CDR2 (germline): LNHDA, SQIVND (reference sequence). The chain's CDR3 is CASNARFGNQPQHF. CDR3 nucleotides: TGTGCCAGTAATGCCAGGTTTGGGAATCAGCCCCAGCATTTT.

The chain uses TRBV5-1 and TRBJ2-3; TRBD2 agrees at 12 bases. With 0 bases clipped from V and 6 bases from J, the junction kept 8 bases outside the gene matches. This CDR3 is 17 amino acids long. Germline values: CDR1 SGHRS, CDR2 YFSETQ. The CDR3 region has the DNA TGCGCCAGCAGCTTGGAGACTAGCGGGGGAGCTCGCGATACGCAGTATTTT. Amino acid sequence: CASSLETSGGARDTQYF.

This chain uses TRBV3-1 (or the pseudogene TRBV3-2) with TRBJ2-1; 11 bases line up with TRBD2. The CDR3 runs 21 residues. J was trimmed by 0 bases and V by 0 bases; bases with no gene match: 13. Germline CDR1 and CDR2: LGHDT and YNNKEL (reference sequence). For the CDR3, the DNA is TGTGCCAGCAGCCAAGATCGGCTAGCGGGGGGCGGAAAGAGCTCCTACAATGAGCAGTTCTTC. As protein: CASSQDRLAGGGKSSYNEQFF.

The V call is TRBV18, the J call TRBJ1-5, with 9 bases that match TRBD1. CDR1 is KGHSH, CDR2 LQKENI, per germline. Trimming removed 4 bases from V and 3 bases from J; junction bases left unmatched: 7. This CDR3 region has 16 residues. DNA for the CDR3: TGTGCCAGCTCACAGTCCGGGACAGGGATCAATCAGCCCCAGCATTTT. This codes for CASSQSGTGINQPQHF.

This sequence joins TRBV7-9 and TRBJ1-2, with 10 bases matching TRBD1. V shed 2 bases and J 6 bases; nucleotides not matched to a gene: 6. Germline V gene sequence: CDR1 SEHNR, CDR2 FQNEAQ (reference sequence). The length of the CDR3 is 15 residues. The DNA for the CDR3 is TGTGCCAGCAGCTTACCGGGGGACAGGGGAAATGGCTACACCTTC. Protein: CASSLPGDRGNGYTF.

In its sample, this clone was seen a few times. The J gene is TRBJ2-6, the V gene TRBV5-6; 9 bases map to TRBD1. V was pared by 4 bases and J by 3 bases, with 11 bases of the junction left unmatched. This CDR3 region has 18 residues. CDR1 is SGHDT and CDR2 is YYEEEE in the germline V gene. CDR3 sequence (DNA): TGTGCCAGCAGCCAATTCGGACAGGGGATTATTGGGGCCAACGTCCTGACTTTC. Its protein product is CASSQFGQGIIGANVLTF.

The genes are TRBV5-1 and TRBJ1-4, with 7 bases that match TRBD1. V was pared by 4 bases and J by 0 bases, with 12 bases of the junction left unmatched. Germline V gives CDR1 SGHRS, CDR2 YFSETQ. CDR3 length equals 18 residues. The CDR3 coding sequence is TGCGCCAGCAGCGCGGGCCCAGGGGGGCCTGCAACTAATGAAAAACTGTTTTTT. Its protein product is CASSAGPGGPATNEKLFF. Looking up the rest from reference TRBV5-1 and TRBJ1-4 gives the full variable domain: KAGVTQTPRYLIKTRGQQVTLSCSPISGHRSVSWYQQTPGQGLQFLFEYFSETQRNKGNFPGRFSGRQFSNSRSEMNVSTLELGDSALYLCASSAGPGGPATNEKLFFGSGTQLSVL.

The chain carries TRBV9 and TRBJ1-1; no firm D call. Trimming shortened V by 3 bases and J by 2 bases, and 5 bases separated the two germline ends. Germline V lookup: CDR1 SGDLS, CDR2 YYNGEE. The CDR3 has 12 amino acids. The CDR3 spells CASSGYNTEAFF. In nucleotides, the CDR3 is TGTGCCAGCAGCGGCTACAACACTGAAGCTTTCTTT.

This clone has a handful of counts. V and J are TRBV27 and TRBJ1-1; D is possibly TRBD1 (5 bases). CDR3 length: 13 residues. The V end was cut by 4 bases, the J end by 6 bases, with 12 bases between. Germline assignment: CDR1 MNHEY and CDR2 SMNVEV (reference sequence). The CDR3 is CASSSGGSPEAFF. The CDR3 DNA is TGTGCCAGCAGTTCGGGGGGGTCTCCTGAAGCTTTCTTT.

This chain connects TRBV9 to TRBJ2-5, with a tentative D call TRBD1 (6 bases). V was pared by 0 bases and J by 4 bases, with 13 bases between. The CDR3 length is 15 residues. CDR1 is SGDLS and CDR2 is YYNGEE in the germline V gene. The CDR3 nucleotides read TGTGCCAGCAGCGTAGGGGTGGGGGCAAGAGAGACCCAGTACTTC. It translates to CASSVGVGARETQYF.

J is TRBJ2-4 and V is TRBV7-9; no clear D. This CDR3 contains 15 residues. Germline CDR1 and CDR2: SEHNR and FQNEAQ (reference sequence). V gave up 0 bases and J gave up 2 bases, with 8 bases separating them. The CDR3 region has the DNA TGTGCCAGCAGCTTAGCGTCAGCGACCAAAAACATTCAGTACTTC. Translating gives CASSLASATKNIQYF.

The chain employs TRBV19 and TRBJ1-2; 11 bases map to TRBD1. The CDR3 totals 13 residues. V gave up 8 bases and J gave up 8 bases; unmatched junction bases: 7. Per germline, CDR1 LNHDA and CDR2 SQIVND (reference sequence). The CDR3 bases are TGTGCCAGTTTGGACAGGGGGCTGGGAGGCTACACCTTC. Translated, it gives CASLDRGLGGYTF.

CDR3 bases: TGTGCCAGCAGCTTAGCGGTGGGGCAGGGAAACTATGGCTACACCTTC. Translating it yields CASSLAVGQGNYGYTF. V usage is TRBV7-2 and J usage is TRBJ1-2; TRBD1 is a possible D gene (5 bases). V was pared by 0 bases and J by 2 bases, with 13 bases between. The CDR3 has 16 residues. Germline values: CDR1 SGHTA, CDR2 FQGNSA. Full variable domain (rest looked up from reference TRBV7-2 and TRBJ1-2): GAGVSQSPSNKVTEKGKDVELRCDPISGHTALYWYRQSLGQGLEFLIYFQGNSAPDKSGLPSDRFSAERTGGSVSTLTIQRTQQEDSAVYLCASSLAVGQGNYGYTFGSGTRLTVV.

The CDR3 is CASSEGTHRISQPQHF. The CDR3 coding sequence is TGTGCCAGCAGTGAGGGGACACACAGAATCTCTCAGCCCCAGCATTTT. The V call is TRBV2, the J call TRBJ1-5, with TRBD1 as a possible D gene (6 bases). Deletions cut 3 bases from V and 6 bases from J, with 18 bases between. Germline V gene lookup returns CDR1 SNHLY and CDR2 FYNNEI. The CDR3 is 16 amino acids.

This clone showed up just once. V and J are TRBV29-1 and TRBJ1-2; a weak D match, TRBD1 (6 bases). V was trimmed by 5 bases and J by 3 bases, leaving 13 bases between them. The germline CDR1 and CDR2 sequences are SQVTM and ANQGSEA. The CDR3 runs 13 residues. Written as DNA, the CDR3 is TGCAGCGTTAATGGAGCAGGGGACTATGGCTACACCTTC. As protein: CSVNGAGDYGYTF.

This sequence joins TRBV30 and TRBJ2-7, with 10 bases aligning to TRBD1. The CDR3 loop spans 13 amino acids. Trimming at V came to 4 bases and at J to 5 bases, leaving 5 bases not matched to a gene. Germline-derived CDR1 and CDR2 are GTSNPN and SVGIG (reference sequence). The CDR3: CAWNRQGADEQYF. The CDR3 nucleotides read TGTGCCTGGAACAGACAGGGGGCCGACGAGCAGTACTTC.